What follows describes a single TCR beta chain. The target antigen is unknown. The study ran its PCR with 60 Vbeta and 13 Jbeta primers. Clones were sequenced by immunoSEQ multiplex PCR, and TCRdb holds only the in-frame ones, with some missing. The sample contains under 200,000 clones, 75% to 85% of which appear only once. The CDR3 runs 16 residues. Trimming shortened V by 2 bases and J by 8 bases, and 18 bases separated the two germline ends. Germline CDR1 reads LGHNA; CDR2 reads YNFKEQ. The sample originates from a study of cytomegalovirus exposure and HLA in healthy donors. Study outcomes and limitations: Some segments of the V type, notably TRBV6-2 and TRBV6-3, were excluded as indistinguishable. In a later analysis, TCR beta V- and J-gene trimming was associated with a missense DCLRE1C variant. The authors confirmed in vitro that a few CMV-associated chains were specific for CMV antigens.

This receptor was obtained from a man aged 45-65 years in good health and CMV-seropositive. The chain carries TRBV4-2 and TRBJ1-4, with D possibly TRBD1 on 5 matching bases. Sequencing was done on a sample of PBMCs. CDR3 DNA sequence: TGTGCCAGCAGCCAAATACGGGGGACGGCGATCGAAAAACTGTTTTTT. This sequence encodes CASSQIRGTAIEKLFF.